This T cell receptor (beta chain) comes out of a study of blood T cell repertoires in COVID-19. About the study: COVID-19 samples from acute and convalescent phases originated in the United States, Italy and Spain.

CDR1 WSHSY and CDR2 SAAADI come from the germline V gene. V trimming: 0 bases; J trimming: 0 bases; junction bases outside the gene matches: 2. The CDR3 totals 16 residues. The data were produced by immunoSEQ multiplex PCR, yet TCRdb's version contains in-frame clones alone and is incomplete. The sample has around 260,000 clones, 80% to 95% seen once. Sequenced input: PBMCs or T cells enriched from blood (not recorded which). This TCR was sampled from a woman younger than 45 who had recovered from COVID-19. This chain joins TRBV10-2 and TRBJ2-7; 10 nucleotides align to TRBD2. DNA for the CDR3: TGCGCCAGCAGTGAGTCGTCTAGCGGGAGCTCCTACGAGCAGTACTTC. Protein sequence: CASSESSSGSSYEQYF.